This TCR beta chain appears in the sequencing data of a study of monozygotic twins with inflammatory bowel disease (dated by TCRdb to between 2018 and 2021). Describing the broader study: The complete study included about 28 monozygotic twin pairs: 19 IBD-discordant Danish pairs and nine German pairs, of which four were IBD-concordant and five were IBD-discordant. Disease-associated traits were sought mainly through comparisons between IBD patients and their genetically identical healthy co-twins within discordant pairs. Each individual had, on average, about 151 000 unique TCRalpha sequences and 181 000 unique TCRbeta sequences available for analysis.

Counted from cysteine to phenylalanine, this CDR3 has 15 amino acids. No DNA appears here. CDR1 and CDR2 are drawn from the germline V gene (reference sequence): GTSNPN, SVGIG. Library generation was performed with 5' RACE. For each TCR library, approximately 3,700 ng of total RNA was used. For each sample, cDNA synthesis was carried out in eight separate reactions using SMARTScribe reverse transcriptase. During cDNA synthesis, template switching introduced unique molecular identifiers that contained a 6-nucleotide sample barcode. Two nested PCRs of about 15 and 9 cycles amplified the TCRalpha and TCRbeta cDNA, and bead purification followed each PCR. Before amplification, the cDNA was both treated with uracil DNA-glycosylase and purified with the QIAquick PCR purification kit. The second PCR added Illumina TruSeq-compatible adapters along with sample-specific barcodes. TapeStation and Qubit were used to check library quality and concentration, and about 5.2 ng of each library went into the pool. Sequencing of pooled libraries was carried out on an Illumina HiSeq2500 single-index Rapid Run using 2 x 100 bp reads and custom sequencing primers. As for the original processing: UMI-based consensus assembly with MiGEC version 1.2.6 was used to correct PCR and sequencing errors. MiXCR version 2.1.1 was used to carry out V(D)J alignment, clonotype assembly and CDR3 extraction. Gene usage, clonotype sharing and MAIT/NKT TCR abundance were normalised by analysing the top 1000, 10 000 and 20 000 clonotypes per sample. Diversity was computed as the inverse Simpson index with the vegan R package after downsampling to 27 000 UMIs. Statistical testing used paired Mann-Whitney U tests on the discordant twin pairs and applied Benjamini-Hochberg correction for multiple testing. After the reads were reprocessed by TCRdb, one entry was made per CDR3 protein sequence, with no DNA. TCRdb, rather than the study authors, made the V and J calls. The table held for this sample gives about 140,000 distinct CDR3 sequences. The biggest ten clones account for 2% to 2.5% of the sample.

From each donor, an approximately 2.3 ml peripheral blood sample was drawn into PAXgene tubes and stored at -80 degrees C. Without any T cell sorting, total RNA was extracted from whole blood using the PAXgene blood miRNA kit on an automated QIAcube. Deep TCRalpha and TCRbeta repertoire profiling with unique molecular barcoding was performed on peripheral blood of monozygotic twin pairs concordant or discordant for inflammatory bowel disease. Smoking habits were recorded for all twin pairs, and individuals were classified as current, former or never smokers. A remark on this clonotype: Which antigen it targets is not known.

Broader findings and caveats from the paper: Background noise and inter-individual variability may have been introduced into the repertoires by the differing immunosuppressive treatments among patients. The results gave no support for a single strong signal or clonotype linked to IBD. The analysis was unable to tell different T cell subtypes apart. No difference in repertoire similarity was observed between concordant and discordant twins, possibly owing to limited statistical power. Compared with healthy twins, IBD patients shared fewer clonotypes with other individuals, and the difference was most pronounced in patients with signs of disease activity. TCRbeta repertoire diversity, by inverse Simpson index, was decreased in IBD patients compared with their healthy co-twins.

Material for sequencing was blood. The chain is assembled from TRBV30 and TRBJ1-2; absent DNA, TCRdb's TRBD1 call cannot be checked. The sequence was collected from a human donor with ulcerative colitis or Crohn's disease, or a healthy co-twin of an affected twin (not recorded which). The CDR3 corresponds to CAWSVNRGRNYGYTF.